Listed below are T cell receptor beta chains from one sample, sequenced in a study of blood T cell repertoires in COVID-19. Clones were read by immunoSEQ multiplex PCR, and TCRdb kept only the in-frame ones, dropping some. The sample consists of tens of thousands of clones, approximately 78% of them appearing once. Sequencing was carried out using peripheral blood. The receptors stem from a human donor in a cohort sampled during active COVID-19. CDR3s include the opening cysteine and the closing phenylalanine or tryptophan. Each record gives: clone size, V gene, D gene, J gene, CDR3 protein, CDR3 DNA. D genes are given only for firm matches. Clone sizes are given selectively: once, few, many, or a class where the clone is expanded.

clone size: .; V gene: TRBV5-1; D gene: .; J gene: TRBJ1-6; CDR3 protein: CASSSQVYNSPLHF; CDR3 DNA: TGCGCCAGCAGCTCCCAGGTCTATAATTCACCCCTCCACTTT
clone size: few; V gene: TRBV11-2; D gene: .; J gene: TRBJ2-7; CDR3 protein: CASSLDARVHEQYF; CDR3 DNA: TGTGCCAGCAGCTTAGATGCCAGGGTCCACGAGCAGTACTTC
clone size: once; V gene: TRBV27; D gene: TRBD1; J gene: TRBJ1-4; CDR3 protein: CASSFLGQGRGEKLFF; CDR3 DNA: TGTGCCAGCAGTTTCCTCGGACAGGGAAGAGGGGAAAAACTGTTTTTT
clone size: .; V gene: TRBV30; D gene: .; J gene: TRBJ1-1; CDR3 protein: CAWSGTIENTEAFF; CDR3 DNA: TGTGCCTGGAGCGGGACAATTGAAAACACTGAAGCTTTCTTT
clone size: .; V gene: TRBV2; D gene: TRBD1; J gene: TRBJ1-3; CDR3 protein: CASSGDRPGNTIYF; CDR3 DNA: TGTGCCAGCAGTGGGGACAGACCTGGAAACACCATATATTTT
clone size: .; V gene: TRBV6-5; D gene: TRBD1; J gene: TRBJ2-7; CDR3 protein: CASSRADRGPYEQYF; CDR3 DNA: TGTGCCAGCAGTCGGGCGGACAGGGGGCCCTACGAGCAGTACTTC
clone size: .; V gene: TRBV19; D gene: .; J gene: TRBJ2-3; CDR3 protein: CATRDSTVRDTQYF; CDR3 DNA: TGTGCCACTCGGGACTCCACGGTCCGAGATACGCAGTATTTT
clone size: .; V gene: TRBV11-1; D gene: .; J gene: TRBJ2-1; CDR3 protein: CASSPIGGPYNEQFF; CDR3 DNA: TGTGCCAGCAGCCCCATTGGGGGCCCCTACAATGAGCAGTTCTTC
clone size: .; V gene: TRBV6-1; D gene: .; J gene: TRBJ2-7; CDR3 protein: CASSEFVTLSYEQYF; CDR3 DNA: TGTGCCAGCAGTGAATTCGTAACCCTATCCTACGAGCAGTACTTC
clone size: .; V gene: TRBV7-2; D gene: .; J gene: TRBJ1-2; CDR3 protein: CASSEGQFLRGYYGYTF; CDR3 DNA: TGTGCCAGCAGCGAAGGACAGTTCCTCCGGGGTTACTATGGCTACACCTTC
clone size: .; V gene: TRBV28; D gene: TRBD2; J gene: TRBJ2-2; CDR3 protein: CASSFADEAGKGGELFF; CDR3 DNA: TGTGCCAGCAGTTTTGCAGACGAAGCGGGGAAAGGCGGGGAGCTGTTTTTT
clone size: .; V gene: TRBV3-1/TRBV3-2; D gene: .; J gene: TRBJ2-3; CDR3 protein: CASSSGYSTDTQYF; CDR3 DNA: TGTGCCAGCAGCTCGGGGTACAGCACAGATACGCAGTATTTT
clone size: .; V gene: TRBV6-5; D gene: TRBD1; J gene: TRBJ1-2; CDR3 protein: CATGQGASANYGYTF; CDR3 DNA: TGTGCCACTGGACAGGGGGCGAGTGCTAACTATGGCTACACCTTC
clone size: .; V gene: TRBV6-1; D gene: .; J gene: TRBJ2-7; CDR3 protein: CASSEGGGLSYEQYF; CDR3 DNA: TGTGCCAGCAGTGAAGGAGGAGGACTCTCCTACGAGCAGTACTTC
clone size: .; V gene: TRBV5-5; D gene: .; J gene: TRBJ2-3; CDR3 protein: CASSLARGTDTQYF; CDR3 DNA: TGTGCCAGCAGCTTGGCCCGTGGCACAGATACGCAGTATTTT
clone size: .; V gene: TRBV6-5; D gene: TRBD1; J gene: TRBJ1-6; CDR3 protein: CASSSDRGLSPLHF; CDR3 DNA: TGTGCCAGCAGTTCGGACAGGGGCTTATCGCCCCTCCACTTT
clone size: .; V gene: TRBV9; D gene: TRBD1; J gene: TRBJ1-2; CDR3 protein: CASSISGQGIYGYTF; CDR3 DNA: TGTGCCAGCAGCATTTCGGGACAGGGAATCTATGGCTACACCTTC
clone size: .; V gene: TRBV25-1; D gene: TRBD1; J gene: TRBJ1-2; CDR3 protein: CASSGDRAYKGYTF; CDR3 DNA: TGTGCCAGCAGTGGGGACAGGGCCTATAAGGGCTACACCTTC
clone size: .; V gene: TRBV5-5; D gene: TRBD2; J gene: TRBJ2-1; CDR3 protein: CASSLYSGRGNEQFF; CDR3 DNA: TGTGCCAGCAGCTTGTATTCAGGGAGGGGAAATGAGCAGTTCTTC
clone size: once; V gene: TRBV7-3; D gene: TRBD2; J gene: TRBJ2-3; CDR3 protein: CASGLASTDTQYF; CDR3 DNA: TGTGCCAGCGGACTAGCGAGCACAGATACGCAGTATTTT